The next 27 T cell receptor beta chains were all read from a single sample in a study of T cell changes during pregnancy in multiple sclerosis. Profiled with immunoSEQ multiplex PCR; TCRdb holds only in-frame clones, not every one. The sample has approximately 41,000 clones; about 90% are singletons. The sequenced sample was CD4+ T cells from peripheral blood mononuclear cells, obtained in the second trimester of pregnancy. The receptors originated from a female donor in good health, enrolled as a control in a pregnancy study.

The chain has TRBV5-5 and TRBJ2-1; possibly TRBD1 for D (5 bases). Germline CDR1 and CDR2: SGHKS and YYEKEE (reference sequence). Trimming took off 4 bases at V and 4 bases at J, with 15 bases between the two ends. The CDR3 has 15 residues. CDR3 nucleotides: TGTGCCAGCAGCCCATGGATGTCAGGGTACAATGAGCAGTTCTTC. This codes for CASSPWMSGYNEQFF.

J is TRBJ1-2 and V is TRBV16; 9 positions match TRBD1. Germline V gives CDR1 KGHSY, CDR2 FQNENV. The J segment lost 4 bases and the V segment lost 6 bases, leaving 9 bases of the junction unmatched. The CDR3 totals 15 residues. CDR3 coding DNA: TGTGCCAGCAGGCCCGGGACAGGGTCAGGCTATGGCTACACCTTC. Translating gives CASRPGTGSGYGYTF.

DNA for the CDR3: TGTGCCAGCAGAATAGTAGAGGCCGGGGAGCTGTTTTTT. Residues: CASRIVEAGELFF. The rearrangement uses TRBV7-8 and TRBJ2-2; D not resolved. The germline V gene has CDR1 SGHVS and CDR2 FQNEAQ. The CDR3 spans 13 residues. The V and J ends lost 6 bases and 6 bases respectively, with 11 bases between them.

The chain has TRBV27 and TRBJ1-3; TRBD1 matches 7 bases. The CDR3 has 18 amino acids. The ends lost 5 bases at V and 9 bases at J; junction bases unmatched: 22. Per the germline V gene, CDR1 is MNHEY and CDR2 is SMNVEV (reference sequence). The CDR3 nucleotides are TGTGCCAGCAGTCCAGTTACGCCAGGGGGATCAGCGAGGGGCACCATATATTTT. It encodes CASSPVTPGGSARGTIYF.

The rearrangement joins TRBV12-5 to TRBJ1-4; no clear D gene. The CDR3 runs 17 residues. CDR1 and CDR2 from the germline V gene are LGHNT and FRNRAP. The germline V and J ends were trimmed by 1 base and 8 bases, with 20 bases remaining between them. For the CDR3, the DNA is TGTGCTAGTGGTTTGGGAGCCTCAGGACTCTTTGGGGAAAAACTGTTTTTT. Its protein is CASGLGASGLFGEKLFF.

The chain recombines TRBV11-2 with TRBJ2-2, with a possible D match to TRBD1 (6 bases). V was pared by 5 bases and J by 7 bases, with 17 bases between. The CDR3 is 15 amino acids. Germline V gives CDR1 SGHAT, CDR2 FQNNGV. CDR3 in amino acids: CASSPLGGKGGELFF. CDR3 bases: TGTGCCAGCAGCCCCCTAGGGGGTAAAGGCGGGGAGCTGTTTTTT. Using reference TRBV11-2 and TRBJ2-2 for the parts outside the CDR3, the full variable domain is EAGVAQSPRYKIIEKRQSVAFWCNPISGHATLYWYQQILGQGPKLLIQFQNNGVVDDSQLPKDRFSAERLKGVDSTLKIQPAKLEDSAVYLCASSPLGGKGGELFFGEGSRLTVL.

The V and J genes are TRBV30 and TRBJ1-1, with unresolved D. V gave up 3 bases and J gave up 3 bases, with 11 bases separating them. Germline V gives CDR1 GTSNPN, CDR2 SVGIG (reference sequence). The CDR3 covers 13 residues. In DNA, the CDR3 is TGTGCCTGGAGAGACGGCGGGTACACTGAAGCTTTCTTT. It yields the protein CAWRDGGYTEAFF.

This chain links TRBV5-1 with TRBJ2-2; the match to TRBD2 covers 11 bases. CDR3 length: 18 amino acids. Germline V gives CDR1 SGHRS, CDR2 YFSETQ. V dropped 5 bases and J dropped 0; count of bases not matched to a gene: 9. CDR3 sequence reads: CASRGGLAGVANTGELFF. CDR3 nucleotides: TGCGCCAGCAGAGGCGGACTAGCGGGTGTAGCGAACACCGGGGAGCTGTTTTTT.

This chain connects TRBV7-2 to TRBJ1-2; weak D call: TRBD1 (5 bases). V was shortened by 2 bases and J by 7 bases, with 11 bases between the two germline ends. Germline CDR1 SGHTA, CDR2 FQGNSA. The CDR3 spans 13 residues. CDR3 bases: TGTGCCAGCAGCTTATTAGGGCAGGGTGGCTACACCTTC. As protein: CASSLLGQGGYTF.

This chain joins TRBV5-1 and TRBJ2-5; 8 bases agree with TRBD2. CDR3 length equals 16 residues. Trimming took 0 bases from V and 1 from J; bases not matched to a gene: 5. Germline V gene lookup returns CDR1 SGHRS and CDR2 YFSETQ. CDR3 protein: CASSLGGTSPQETQYF. The CDR3 DNA sequence: TGCGCCAGCAGCTTGGGTGGGACTAGTCCCCAAGAGACCCAGTACTTC.

This chain joins TRBV6-6 and TRBJ1-2; 7 nucleotides align to TRBD1. The CDR3 extends over 16 amino acids. J was trimmed by 4 bases and V by 5 bases; bases with no gene match: 13. Germline V gene lookup returns CDR1 MNHNY and CDR2 SVGAGI (reference sequence). In DNA form, the CDR3 reads TGTGCCAGCAGTCCCAGTACCCGAGGACAGGTCTATGGCTACACCTTC. Residues: CASSPSTRGQVYGYTF.

This chain connects TRBV4-1 to TRBJ1-3; a possible D gene is TRBD1 (5 bases). Germline V gene lookup returns CDR1 MGHRA and CDR2 YSYEKL. Trimming pared 1 base from V and 5 bases from J, leaving 12 bases between. CDR3 size: 15 residues. The CDR3 sequence is CASSQVTAIRNTIYF. For the CDR3, the DNA is TGCGCCAGCAGCCAAGTGACAGCAATAAGAAACACCATATATTTT.

The rearrangement links TRBV19 to TRBJ1-1; no clear D. V was shortened by 7 bases and J by 1 base, with 16 bases between the two germline ends. Germline-derived CDR1 and CDR2 are LNHDA and SQIVND (reference sequence). The CDR3 consists of 15 residues. Here the CDR3 reads CASMGLRRSNTEAFF. CDR3 coding DNA: TGTGCCAGTATGGGTTTGAGGCGGTCGAACACTGAAGCTTTCTTT.

V is TRBV5-1 and J is TRBJ2-5, with 10 bases fitting TRBD2. V lost 5 bases to trimming and J lost 2 bases; unmatched junction nucleotides: 6. In germline, CDR1 is SGHRS, CDR2 YFSETQ. The CDR3 is made up of 15 amino acids. Here the CDR3 reads CASRWGSGGQETQYF. The CDR3 DNA reads TGCGCCAGCAGGTGGGGTAGCGGGGGGCAAGAGACCCAGTACTTC.

The chain has TRBV11-1 and TRBJ1-3, with a tentative D call TRBD1 (5 bases). This CDR3 region has 15 residues. Between the trimmed V and J ends, which lost 3 bases and 4 bases, there was a span of 13 bases. Germline lookup yields CDR1 SGHAT and CDR2 FQDESV (reference sequence). The CDR3 loop reads CASSFTQGMGNTIYF. CDR3 DNA sequence: TGTGCCAGCAGCTTCACTCAGGGTATGGGAAACACCATATATTTT.

The chain links TRBV14 to TRBJ1-5; D call uncertain. In germline, CDR1 is SGHDN, CDR2 FVKESK. With 4 bases removed from V and 3 bases from J, the gap between germline ends came to 16 bases. The CDR3 covers 16 residues. CDR3 sequence (DNA): TGTGCCAGCAGCCCTTCCGGCACGGGTCCCAATCAGCCCCAGCATTTT. It codes for CASSPSGTGPNQPQHF. Filled out from reference TRBV14 and TRBJ1-5, the complete variable domain reads EAGVTQFPSHSVIEKGQTVTLRCDPISGHDNLYWYRRVMGKEIKFLLHFVKESKQDESGMPNNRFLAERTGGTYSTLKVQPAELEDSGVYFCASSPSGTGPNQPQHFGDGTRLSIL.

The chain combines TRBV7-9 with TRBJ2-1; 9 bases are shared with TRBD1. CDR3 length equals 15 residues. Per the germline V gene, CDR1 is SEHNR and CDR2 is FQNEAQ (reference sequence). V was pared by 0 bases and J by 7 bases, with 4 bases of the junction left unmatched. CDR3 nucleotide sequence: TGTGCCAGCAGCTTAGCCGGGACAGGGCATAATGAGCAGTTCTTC. Translation gives CASSLAGTGHNEQFF.

This clone was seen only once. The rearrangement uses TRBV15 and TRBJ2-1; 9 bases are shared with TRBD1. With 2 bases clipped from V and 7 bases from J, the junction kept 9 bases outside the gene matches. Germline values: CDR1 LNHNV, CDR2 YYDKDF (reference sequence). CDR3 length equals 16 residues. CDR3 DNA: TGTGCCACCAGCAGACTACCGGGACAGGGAAGGAATGAGCAGTTCTTC. Translated: CATSRLPGQGRNEQFF.

This rearrangement joins TRBV28 to TRBJ1-2; the match to TRBD1 covers 10 bases. V shed 6 bases and J 4 bases; nucleotides not matched to a gene: 8. The germline CDR1 and CDR2 sequences are MDHEN and SYDVKM. The CDR3 spans 15 residues. CDR3 in amino acids: CASRERDRGFYGYTF. CDR3 nucleotides: TGTGCCAGCAGAGAGCGGGACAGGGGCTTCTATGGCTACACCTTC.

This sequence joins TRBV10-3 and TRBJ1-2, with D tentatively TRBD1 (6 bases). Germline V gene lookup returns CDR1 ENHRY and CDR2 SYGVKD. V lost 6 bases, J lost 4 bases, and 12 bases lay in between. The CDR3 sequence is 13 residues long. DNA of the CDR3: TGTGCCATCAGACCCGGACAGACCTATGGCTACACCTTC. The encoded protein is CAIRPGQTYGYTF.

The J gene is TRBJ1-2, the V gene TRBV5-1; 8 bases fit TRBD1. After removal of 4 bases from V and 0 bases from J, the junction contained 8 bases not matched to a gene. This CDR3 has 16 amino acids. Germline CDR1 SGHRS, CDR2 YFSETQ. The CDR3: CASSTYTGGANYGYTF. The CDR3 bases are TGCGCCAGCAGCACCTATACAGGGGGGGCTAACTATGGCTACACCTTC.

V usage is TRBV9 and J usage is TRBJ2-6; 9 bases are a match to TRBD2. CDR1 and CDR2 (germline): SGDLS, YYNGEE. Germline trimming cut 4 bases from V and 0 bases from J; bases unmatched to any gene: 11. This CDR3 has 19 residues. The CDR3 is CASSSRSAGGLSGANVLTF. The CDR3, as DNA: TGTGCCAGCAGCTCCCGTTCAGCGGGGGGCCTCTCTGGGGCCAACGTCCTGACTTTC.

CDR3 bases: TGCGCCAGCAGCCAAGAAACCCTGGCCACCGGGGAGCTGTTTTTT. Translated, it gives CASSQETLATGELFF. The J gene is TRBJ2-2, the V gene TRBV4-1, with D unresolved. The V end was cut by 0 bases, the J end by 4 bases, with 9 bases between. The CDR3 contains 15 residues. CDR1 MGHRA and CDR2 YSYEKL come from the germline V gene.

This chain links TRBV4-1 with TRBJ1-6; D possibly corresponds to TRBD1 (6 bases). The CDR3 runs to 13 residues. Germline CDR1 is MGHRA and CDR2 is YSYEKL. The V gene lost 4 bases and the J gene lost 11 bases, with 12 bases spanning the gap. CDR3: CASSPQGMTPLHF. The CDR3, as DNA: TGCGCCAGCAGCCCGCAGGGGATGACACCCCTCCACTTT.

The chain couples TRBV5-1 to TRBJ2-5; 7 bases fit TRBD1. Germline V gene data show CDR1 as SGHRS and CDR2 as YFSETQ. The CDR3 has 13 residues. V lost 8 bases to trimming and J lost 4 bases; unmatched junction nucleotides: 8. Written as DNA, the CDR3 is TGCGCCAGTCAAACAGGGGAGAGAGAGACCCAGTACTTC. It codes for CASQTGERETQYF.

A word on this clone: At the DNA level, this CDR3 is encoded by other sequences in the same sample as well. V is TRBV7-8 and J is TRBJ1-6; D is undetermined. The V and J ends lost 1 base and 7 bases respectively, with 8 bases between them. From germline, CDR1 is SGHVS and CDR2 FQNEAQ. This CDR3 comprises 14 residues. The CDR3 DNA reads as TGTGCCAGCAGCTTAGTTGCGGGCAATTCACCCCTCCACTTT. This encodes CASSLVAGNSPLHF.

The chain carries TRBV5-1 and TRBJ2-5, with no clear D. The CDR3 totals 12 residues. The V gene lost 0 bases and the J gene lost 7 bases, with 7 bases spanning the gap. Germline assignment: CDR1 SGHRS and CDR2 YFSETQ. CDR3 amino acids: CASSLGELTQYF. CDR3 coding DNA: TGCGCCAGCAGCTTGGGAGAGTTGACCCAGTACTTC.